Described below is a single T cell receptor (beta chain) sequence and its context. All patients picked for sequencing had shown, by flow cytometry, an expansion of CD8+CD57+ cells. All patients had severe acquired aplastic anemia. This entry comes from a study of CD8+CD57+ T cells in acquired aplastic anemia. Genomic DNA, the template, was used for profiling of the TCR beta VDJ and CDR3. A single record per CDR3 protein comes from TCRdb applying MiXCR to the reads. The repertoire holds 180,000 or so distinct CDR3 sequences, with approximately 48% as singletons. CDR1 and CDR2 from the germline V gene are DFQATT and SNEGSKA (reference sequence). The CDR3 runs to 13 residues. With V trimmed by 2 bases and J by 4 bases, 4 bases remained unmatched.

J is TRBJ1-1 and V is TRBV20-1; 7 bases are a match to TRBD1. Sequenced input: sorted CD4+, CD8+, or CD8+CD57+ T cells (not recorded which) from PBMCs. The TCR was taken from a human donor with aplastic anemia. CDR3 sequence reads: CSARKGAGTEAFF. The CDR3, as DNA: TGCAGTGCTAGAAAGGGGGCGGGCACTGAAGCTTTCTTT.